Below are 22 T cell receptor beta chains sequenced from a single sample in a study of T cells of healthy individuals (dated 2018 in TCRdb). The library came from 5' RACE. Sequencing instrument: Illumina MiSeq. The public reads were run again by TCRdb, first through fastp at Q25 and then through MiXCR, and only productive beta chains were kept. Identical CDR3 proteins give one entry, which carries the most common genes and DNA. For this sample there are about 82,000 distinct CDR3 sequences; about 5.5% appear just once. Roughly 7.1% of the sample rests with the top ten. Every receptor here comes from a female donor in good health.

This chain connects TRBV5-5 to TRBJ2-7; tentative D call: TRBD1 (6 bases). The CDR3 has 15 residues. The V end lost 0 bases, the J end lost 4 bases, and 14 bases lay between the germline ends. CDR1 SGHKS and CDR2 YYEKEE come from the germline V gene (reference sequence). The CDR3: CASSLVGQGHYEQYF. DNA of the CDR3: TGTGCCAGCAGCTTGGTGGGCCAGGGGCATTACGAGCAGTACTTC. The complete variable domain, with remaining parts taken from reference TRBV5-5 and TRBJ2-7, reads DAGVTQSPTHLIKTRGQQVTLRCSPISGHKSVSWYQQVLGQGPQFIFQYYEKEERGRGNFPDRFSARQFPNYSSELNVNALLLGDSALYLCASSLVGQGHYEQYFGPGTRLTVT.

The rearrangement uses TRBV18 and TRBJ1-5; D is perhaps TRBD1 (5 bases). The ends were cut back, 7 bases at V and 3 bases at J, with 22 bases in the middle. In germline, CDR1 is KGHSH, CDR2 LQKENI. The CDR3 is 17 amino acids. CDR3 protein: CASFTTRGKVNNQPQHF. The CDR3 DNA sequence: TGTGCCAGCTTCACGACGCGGGGGAAGGTTAACAATCAGCCCCAGCATTTT.

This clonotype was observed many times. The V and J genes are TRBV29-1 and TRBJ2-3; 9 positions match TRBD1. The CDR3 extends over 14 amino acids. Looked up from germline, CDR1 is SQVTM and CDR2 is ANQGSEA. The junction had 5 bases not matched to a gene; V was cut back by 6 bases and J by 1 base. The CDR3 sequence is CSVTGQGGTDTQYF. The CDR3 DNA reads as TGCAGCGTGACGGGACAGGGTGGCACAGATACGCAGTATTTT.

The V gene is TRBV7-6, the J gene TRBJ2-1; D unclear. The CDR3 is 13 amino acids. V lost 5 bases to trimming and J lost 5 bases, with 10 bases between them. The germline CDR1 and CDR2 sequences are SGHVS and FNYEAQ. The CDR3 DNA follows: TGTGCCAGCAGCCCCAGATTGCACAATGAGCAGTTCTTC. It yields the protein CASSPRLHNEQFF.

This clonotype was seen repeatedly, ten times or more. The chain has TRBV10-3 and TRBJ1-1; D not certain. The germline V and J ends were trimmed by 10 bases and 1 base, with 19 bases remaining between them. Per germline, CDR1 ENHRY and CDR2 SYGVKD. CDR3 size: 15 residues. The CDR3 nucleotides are TGTGCCAGCGTCTCTCTTGCGCGGGAGAACACTGAAGCTTTCTTT. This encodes CASVSLARENTEAFF.

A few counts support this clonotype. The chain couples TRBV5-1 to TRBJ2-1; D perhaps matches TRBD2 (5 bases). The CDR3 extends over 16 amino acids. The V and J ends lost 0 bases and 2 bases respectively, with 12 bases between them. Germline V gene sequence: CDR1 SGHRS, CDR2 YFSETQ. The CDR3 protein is CASSLANGETYNEQFF. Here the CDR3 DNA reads TGCGCCAGCAGCTTGGCCAACGGGGAGACCTACAATGAGCAGTTCTTC.

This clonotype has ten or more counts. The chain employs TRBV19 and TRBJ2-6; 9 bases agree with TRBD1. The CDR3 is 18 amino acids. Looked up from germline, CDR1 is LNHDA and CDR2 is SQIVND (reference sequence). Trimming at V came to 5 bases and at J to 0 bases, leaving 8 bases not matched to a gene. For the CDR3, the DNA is TGTGCCAGTAGTTTAGGGACAGGGTCTGGCTCTGGGGCCAACGTCCTGACTTTC. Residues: CASSLGTGSGSGANVLTF.

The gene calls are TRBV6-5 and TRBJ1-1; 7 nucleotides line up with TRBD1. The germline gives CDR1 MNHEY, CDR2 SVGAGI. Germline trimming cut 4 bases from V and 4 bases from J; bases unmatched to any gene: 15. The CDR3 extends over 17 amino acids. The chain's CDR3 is CASSFDRASISGTEAFF. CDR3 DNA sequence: TGTGCCAGCAGTTTTGACAGGGCCTCAATCTCGGGCACTGAAGCTTTCTTT.

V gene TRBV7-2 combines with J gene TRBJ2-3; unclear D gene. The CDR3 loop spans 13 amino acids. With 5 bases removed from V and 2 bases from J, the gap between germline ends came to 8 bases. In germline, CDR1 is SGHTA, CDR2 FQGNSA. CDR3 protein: CASSRAITDTQYF. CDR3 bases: TGTGCCAGCAGCCGGGCCATCACAGATACGCAGTATTTT.

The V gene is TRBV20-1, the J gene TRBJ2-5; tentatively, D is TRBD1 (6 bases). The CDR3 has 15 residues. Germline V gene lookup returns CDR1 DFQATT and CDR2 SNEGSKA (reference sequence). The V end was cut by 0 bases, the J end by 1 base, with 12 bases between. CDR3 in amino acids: CSARDIRDIQETQYF. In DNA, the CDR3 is TGCAGTGCTAGAGATATTCGGGACATCCAAGAGACCCAGTACTTC.

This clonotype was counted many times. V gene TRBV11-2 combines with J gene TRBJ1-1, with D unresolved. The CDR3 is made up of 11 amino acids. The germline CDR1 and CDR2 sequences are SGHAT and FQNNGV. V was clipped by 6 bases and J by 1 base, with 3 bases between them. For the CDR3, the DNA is TGTGCCAGCAGACAGAACACTGAAGCTTTCTTT. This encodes CASRQNTEAFF.

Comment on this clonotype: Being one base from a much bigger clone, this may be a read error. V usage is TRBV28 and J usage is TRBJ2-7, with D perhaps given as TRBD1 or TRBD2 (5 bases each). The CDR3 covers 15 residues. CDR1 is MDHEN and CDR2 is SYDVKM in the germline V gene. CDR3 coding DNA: TGTGCCAGCAGTTTACCCGGGGCCATTAGCTACGGGCAGTACTTC. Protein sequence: CASSLPGAISYGQYF.

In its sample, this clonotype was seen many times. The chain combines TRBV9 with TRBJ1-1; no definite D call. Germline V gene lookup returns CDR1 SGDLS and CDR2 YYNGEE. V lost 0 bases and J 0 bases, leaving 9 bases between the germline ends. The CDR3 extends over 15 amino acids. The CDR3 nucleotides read TGTGCCAGCAGCGTAGGTGCGATAATGAACACTGAAGCTTTCTTT. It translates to CASSVGAIMNTEAFF.

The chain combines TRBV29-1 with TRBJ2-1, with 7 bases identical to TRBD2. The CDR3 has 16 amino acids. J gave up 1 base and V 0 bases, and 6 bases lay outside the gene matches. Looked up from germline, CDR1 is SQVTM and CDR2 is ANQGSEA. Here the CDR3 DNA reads TGCAGCGTTGAAGATCACCTAGCGGCATCCTACAATGAGCAGTTCTTC. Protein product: CSVEDHLAASYNEQFF.

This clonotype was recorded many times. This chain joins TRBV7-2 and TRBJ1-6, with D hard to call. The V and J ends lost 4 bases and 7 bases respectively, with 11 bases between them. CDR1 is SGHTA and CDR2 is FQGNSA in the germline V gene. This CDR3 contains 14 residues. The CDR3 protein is CASSSKGWNSPLHF. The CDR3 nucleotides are TGTGCCAGCAGCTCAAAGGGTTGGAATTCACCCCTCCACTTT.

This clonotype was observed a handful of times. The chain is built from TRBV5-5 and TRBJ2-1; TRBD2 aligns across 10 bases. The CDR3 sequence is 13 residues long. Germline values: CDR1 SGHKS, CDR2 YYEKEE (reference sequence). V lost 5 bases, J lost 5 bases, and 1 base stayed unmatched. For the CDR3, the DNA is TGTGCCAGCAGACTAGCGGGAAACAATGAGCAGTTCTTC. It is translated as CASRLAGNNEQFF.

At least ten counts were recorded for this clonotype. The CDR3 sequence: CSVDGWADTGELFF. CDR3 DNA sequence: TGCAGCGTTGACGGCTGGGCGGACACCGGGGAGCTGTTTTTT. The chain recombines TRBV29-1 with TRBJ2-2, with D hard to call. The CDR3 covers 14 residues. Germline assignment: CDR1 SQVTM and CDR2 ANQGSEA. Trimming shortened V by 3 bases and J by 3 bases, and 11 bases separated the two germline ends.

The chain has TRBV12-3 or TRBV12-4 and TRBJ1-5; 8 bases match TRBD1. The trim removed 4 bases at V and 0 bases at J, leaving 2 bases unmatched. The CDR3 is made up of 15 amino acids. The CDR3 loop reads CASSSGTGSNQPQHF. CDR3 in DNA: TGTGCCAGCAGTTCCGGGACAGGTAGCAATCAGCCCCAGCATTTT.

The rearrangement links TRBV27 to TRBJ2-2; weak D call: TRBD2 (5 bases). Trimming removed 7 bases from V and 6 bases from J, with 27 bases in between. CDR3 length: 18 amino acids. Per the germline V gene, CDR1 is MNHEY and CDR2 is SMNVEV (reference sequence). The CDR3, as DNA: TGTGCCAGCACCCTACTCAGGAGCCACCCGATGGAGGCCGGGGAGCTGTTTTTT. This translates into CASTLLRSHPMEAGELFF.

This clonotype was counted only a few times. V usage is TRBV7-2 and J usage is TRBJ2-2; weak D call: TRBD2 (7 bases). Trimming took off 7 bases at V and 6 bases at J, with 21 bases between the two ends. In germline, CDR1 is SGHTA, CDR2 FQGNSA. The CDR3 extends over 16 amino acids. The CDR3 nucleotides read TGTGCCAGCAACGTGAGAGGGGGGAGGGCCCCCGGGGAGCTGTTTTTT. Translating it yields CASNVRGGRAPGELFF.

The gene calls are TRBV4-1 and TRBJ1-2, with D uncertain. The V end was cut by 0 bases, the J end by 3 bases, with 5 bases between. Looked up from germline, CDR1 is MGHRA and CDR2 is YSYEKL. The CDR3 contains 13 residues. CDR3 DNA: TGCGCCAGCAGCCAAGACAACTACTATGGCTACACCTTC. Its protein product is CASSQDNYYGYTF.

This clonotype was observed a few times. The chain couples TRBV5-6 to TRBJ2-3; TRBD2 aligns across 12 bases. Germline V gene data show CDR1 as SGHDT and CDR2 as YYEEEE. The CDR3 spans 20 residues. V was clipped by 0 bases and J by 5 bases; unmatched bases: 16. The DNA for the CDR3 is TGTGCCAGCAGCTTGGGATTCAAGTCTTCTAGCGGGAGGGCCGAAGATACGCAGTATTTT. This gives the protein CASSLGFKSSSGRAEDTQYF.